The clone carrying this T cell receptor (beta chain) was counted ten times or more. The antigen remains unidentified. Trimming removed 10 bases at V and 0 bases at J, with 10 bases between. The length of the CDR3 is 13 residues. Looked up from germline, CDR1 is MDHEN and CDR2 is SYDVKM. This entry belongs to a study of T-cell reconstitution after alpha-beta-depleted transplantation in children. Whole-study findings and limits: It was reported that alpha-beta T cells came from several hundred expanded graft clones (about two months after transplant). Diversity of TCRbeta at day 60 was high in some patients, arising from surviving recipient T cells and thymic progenitors. Newly produced T cells mostly provided counts and TCRbeta diversity after one year, as hyperexpanded clones declined.

TCRbeta library preparation incorporated unique molecular identifiers. TCRdb re-derived calls from the PCR reads in MiXCR, one entry per CDR3 protein. The data show 25,000 to 35,000 distinct CDR3 sequences, under 7.5% seen once. The source of this sequence is a child younger than two who had a stem cell transplant for acute myeloid leukemia, so the T cells may come from the graft donor. V and J are TRBV28 and TRBJ2-4, with D maybe TRBD1 (5 bases). Sequencing used peripheral blood, obtained 60 days after TCRalphabeta/CD19-depleted stem cell transplant. The CDR3: CATQGLAKNIQYF. The CDR3 coding sequence is TGTGCCACCCAGGGCTTAGCCAAAAACATTCAGTACTTC.